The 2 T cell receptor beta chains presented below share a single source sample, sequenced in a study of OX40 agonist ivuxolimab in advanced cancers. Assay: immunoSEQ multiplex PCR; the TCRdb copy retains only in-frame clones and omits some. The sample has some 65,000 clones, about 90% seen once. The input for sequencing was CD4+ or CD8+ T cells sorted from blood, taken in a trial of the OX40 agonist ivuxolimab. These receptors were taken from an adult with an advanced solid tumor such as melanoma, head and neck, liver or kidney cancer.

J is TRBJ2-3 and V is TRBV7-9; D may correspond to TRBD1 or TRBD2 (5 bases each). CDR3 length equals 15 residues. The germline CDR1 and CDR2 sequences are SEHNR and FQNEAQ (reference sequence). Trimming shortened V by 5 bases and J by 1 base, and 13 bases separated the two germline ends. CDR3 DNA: TGTGCCAGCAGCACAGAGGGGCGAGGCACAGATACGCAGTATTTT. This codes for CASSTEGRGTDTQYF. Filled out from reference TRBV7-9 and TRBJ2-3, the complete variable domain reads DTGVSQNPRHKITKRGQNVTFRCDPISEHNRLYWYRQTLGQGPEFLTYFQNEAQLEKSRLLSDRFSAERPKGSFSTLEIQRTEQGDSAMYLCASSTEGRGTDTQYFGPGTRLTVL.

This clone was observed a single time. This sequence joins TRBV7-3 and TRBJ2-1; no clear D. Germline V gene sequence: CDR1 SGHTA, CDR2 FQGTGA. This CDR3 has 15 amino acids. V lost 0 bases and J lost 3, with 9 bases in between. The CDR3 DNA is TGTGCCAGCAGCTTAACTGGCGACATCTACAATGAGCAGTTCTTC. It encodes CASSLTGDIYNEQFF.